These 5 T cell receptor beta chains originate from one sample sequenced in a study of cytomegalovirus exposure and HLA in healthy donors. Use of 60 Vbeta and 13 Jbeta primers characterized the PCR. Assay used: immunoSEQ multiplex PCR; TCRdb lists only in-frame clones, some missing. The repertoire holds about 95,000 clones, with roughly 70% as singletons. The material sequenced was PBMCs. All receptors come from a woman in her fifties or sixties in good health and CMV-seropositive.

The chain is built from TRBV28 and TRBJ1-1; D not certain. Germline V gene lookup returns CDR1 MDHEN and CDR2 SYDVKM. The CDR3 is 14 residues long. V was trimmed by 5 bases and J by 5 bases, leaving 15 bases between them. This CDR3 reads CASSPALQVTEAFF. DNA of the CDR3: TGTGCCAGCAGTCCTGCCTTGCAGGTGACTGAAGCTTTCTTT.

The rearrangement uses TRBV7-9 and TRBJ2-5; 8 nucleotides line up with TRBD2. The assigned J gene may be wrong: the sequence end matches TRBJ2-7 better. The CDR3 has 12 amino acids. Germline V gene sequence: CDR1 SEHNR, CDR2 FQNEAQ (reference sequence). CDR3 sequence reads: CASSSGGPEQYF. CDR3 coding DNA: TGTGCCAGCAGCTCGGGAGGGCCCGAGCAGTACTTC.

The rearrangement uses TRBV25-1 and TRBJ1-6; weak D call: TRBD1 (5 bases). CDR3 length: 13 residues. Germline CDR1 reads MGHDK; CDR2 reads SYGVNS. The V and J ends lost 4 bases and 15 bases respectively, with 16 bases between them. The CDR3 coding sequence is TGTGCCAGCAGTGTAAGGGGTTGGGGTCTCCTCCACTTT. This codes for CASSVRGWGLLHF.

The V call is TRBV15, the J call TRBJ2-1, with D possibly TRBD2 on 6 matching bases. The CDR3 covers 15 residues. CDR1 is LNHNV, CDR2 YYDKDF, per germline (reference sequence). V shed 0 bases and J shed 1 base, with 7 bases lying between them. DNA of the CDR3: TGTGCCACCAGCAGAGATGGGGGGTCCTACAATGAGCAGTTCTTC. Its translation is CATSRDGGSYNEQFF.

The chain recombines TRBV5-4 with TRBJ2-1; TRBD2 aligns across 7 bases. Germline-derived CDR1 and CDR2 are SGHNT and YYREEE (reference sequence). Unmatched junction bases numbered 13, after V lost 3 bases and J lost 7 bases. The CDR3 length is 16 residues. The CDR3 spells CASSSSVGGGYNEQFF. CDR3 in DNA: TGTGCCAGCAGCTCCTCAGTCGGGGGAGGGTATAATGAGCAGTTCTTC.